A single sample is the source of the 13 T cell receptor beta chains below, sequenced in a study of HIV-infected patients and healthy controls. No cell fractionation was done, so the repertoire covers all unsorted peripheral blood T cells. Approximately 500 ng RNA was reverse transcribed with alpha and beta constant-region primers. Each of the alpha and beta chains got its own library through chain-specific third strand synthesis with indices. TCRdb redid the calling of the 5' RACE reads with MiXCR, one entry per CDR3 protein. The profile shows 17,000 or so distinct CDR3 sequences, over 5% of them singletons. Sequencing was carried out using blood. These receptors were collected from an adult in good health.

V gene TRBV6-1 combines with J gene TRBJ2-3; D is perhaps TRBD2 (6 bases). With 10 bases removed from V and 4 bases from J, the gap between germline ends came to 15 bases. Germline loops: CDR1 MNHNS, CDR2 SASEGT. This CDR3 is built from 13 residues. The CDR3 is CATQGREADTQYF. DNA for the CDR3: TGTGCCACGCAGGGCAGGGAGGCAGATACGCAGTATTTT.

In its sample, this clonotype is medium-sized (0.01 to 0.1%). CDR3 nucleotides: TGCAGTGCTAGATCAGCGCAGGGAGACTATGGCTACACCTTC. Amino acids: CSARSAQGDYGYTF. This rearrangement joins TRBV20-1 to TRBJ1-2; D may be TRBD1 (5 bases). The V and J ends lost 2 bases and 3 bases respectively, with 13 bases between them. This CDR3 contains 14 residues. Germline loops: CDR1 DFQATT, CDR2 SNEGSKA (reference sequence).

This clonotype was picked up many times. The CDR3 loop is CASLSLGTDTQYF. CDR3 in DNA: TGTGCCAGCCTTAGCCTGGGCACAGATACGCAGTATTTT. This chain uses TRBV12-3 or TRBV12-4 with TRBJ2-3; D is uncertain. The germline V and J ends were trimmed by 8 bases and 1 base, with 10 bases remaining between them. The CDR3 runs 13 residues.

This clonotype appeared many times. The chain is built from TRBV4-2 and TRBJ2-1, with 13 nucleotides matching TRBD2. J was trimmed by 7 bases and V by 1 base; bases with no gene match: 1. CDR3 length: 15 residues. Germline loops: CDR1 LGHNA, CDR2 YNFKEQ. CDR3 loop: CASSQGTSGGNEQFF. CDR3 DNA sequence: TGTGCCAGCAGCCAAGGGACTAGCGGGGGTAATGAGCAGTTCTTC.

This clonotype was seen many times. V gene TRBV7-9 combines with J gene TRBJ1-1; TRBD1 is a possible D gene (5 bases). V lost 0 bases to trimming and J lost 4 bases, with 12 bases between them. CDR1 is SEHNR and CDR2 is FQNEAQ in the germline V gene (reference sequence). CDR3 length: 15 residues. The CDR3 bases are TGTGCCAGCAGCTTAGCCGAGGGGCTGGGCACTGAAGCTTTCTTT. Encoded protein: CASSLAEGLGTEAFF. The whole variable domain, remainder taken from reference TRBV7-9 and TRBJ1-1, is DTGVSQNPRHKITKRGQNVTFRCDPISEHNRLYWYRQTLGQGPEFLTYFQNEAQLEKSRLLSDRFSAERPKGSFSTLEIQRTEQGDSAMYLCASSLAEGLGTEAFFGQGTRLTVV.

This clonotype was observed at least ten times. The V gene is TRBV14, the J gene TRBJ1-1, with D unclear. The CDR3 contains 13 residues. Germline V gene data show CDR1 as SGHDN and CDR2 as FVKESK. V was shortened by 0 bases and J by 3 bases, with 5 bases between the two germline ends. The chain's CDR3 is CASSQDLYTEAFF. CDR3 nucleotides: TGTGCCAGCAGCCAAGATCTTTACACTGAAGCTTTCTTT.

This clonotype was recorded at least ten times. The gene calls are TRBV4-3 and TRBJ1-4; D call uncertain. The germline V gene encodes CDR1 LGHNA and CDR2 YSLEER. Trimming shortened V by 4 bases and J by 6 bases, and 15 bases separated the two germline ends. CDR3 length: 15 residues. In nucleotides, the CDR3 is TGCGCCAGCAGCCCAACGGGTAACAGAGATGAAAAACTGTTTTTT. The encoded protein is CASSPTGNRDEKLFF.

Judged by abundance, this clonotype is medium-sized. The chain carries TRBV27 and TRBJ1-2; maybe TRBD1 (5 bases). V was pared by 7 bases and J by 2 bases, with 14 bases between. Germline lookup yields CDR1 MNHEY and CDR2 SMNVEV (reference sequence). This CDR3 comprises 14 residues. CDR3 amino acids: CASKNQDTNYGYTF. The CDR3 coding sequence is TGTGCCAGCAAGAATCAGGACACCAACTATGGCTACACCTTC.

This clonotype was counted ten times or more. This chain links TRBV18 with TRBJ1-2, with D perhaps matching TRBD1 (6 bases). The germline V and J ends were trimmed by 2 bases and 6 bases, with 19 bases remaining between them. Germline CDR1 is KGHSH and CDR2 is LQKENI. This CDR3 comprises 16 residues. The CDR3 DNA follows: TGTGCCAGCTCACCATTCTCAGGGGAAAGGTTGGATGGCTACACCTTC. Encoded protein: CASSPFSGERLDGYTF.

This clonotype is medium-sized. The chain links TRBV29-1 to TRBJ1-1, with 7 bases that match TRBD1. Losses at the gene ends were 6 bases for V and 3 bases for J; bases not matched to a gene: 1. The CDR3 spans 11 residues. Germline V gene sequence: CDR1 SQVTM, CDR2 ANQGSEA. In nucleotides, the CDR3 is TGCAGCGTCAGGGGGGACACTGAAGCTTTCTTT. Its translation: CSVRGDTEAFF.

This clonotype was counted many times. This chain connects TRBV18 to TRBJ1-5; D possibly corresponds to TRBD1 (5 bases). CDR1 and CDR2 (germline): KGHSH, LQKENI. V was clipped by 1 base and J by 0 bases, with 10 bases between them. The CDR3 runs 16 residues. CDR3 in amino acids: CASSPRQLISNQPQHF. The CDR3 coding sequence is TGTGCCAGCTCACCACGACAGCTTATTAGCAATCAGCCCCAGCATTTT.

This clonotype was observed at least ten times. The chain recombines TRBV10-3 with TRBJ1-2; 8 positions match TRBD1. V lost 4 bases to trimming and J lost 7 bases; unmatched junction nucleotides: 8. From germline, CDR1 is ENHRY and CDR2 SYGVKD. This CDR3 comprises 14 residues. The CDR3 nucleotides are TGTGCCATCAGTGCGGGGCAGGGGGCATTTGGCTACACCTTC. Its translation is CAISAGQGAFGYTF.

There are many counts of this clonotype. V gene TRBV4-2 combines with J gene TRBJ2-7; the match to TRBD1 covers 8 bases. V lost 3 bases, J lost 2 bases, and 6 bases stayed unmatched. There are 15 residues in the CDR3. Germline V gene lookup returns CDR1 LGHNA and CDR2 YNFKEQ. The CDR3 DNA is TGTGCCAGCAGCCATCCGGACAGGGAAGCCTACGAGCAGTACTTC. It yields the protein CASSHPDREAYEQYF.